This record looks at one TCR beta chain sequence and its context. The sample originates from a study of blood T cell repertoires in COVID-19. Study-wide background: Acute-phase and convalescent COVID-19 samples originated in the United States, Italy and Spain. The analysed material was cDNA or gDNA that came from T cells, B-cell-depleted T cells, or PBMCs.

The CDR3 loop spans 13 amino acids. V was pared by 1 base and J by 8 bases, with 11 bases between. Original processing notes: It was from reference gene primer amplification that nucleated cell counts were estimated. TCRdb's table, derived via immunoSEQ multiplex PCR, lists solely in-frame clones and lacks some. The DNA was the basis for D and trimming; V, J and clone size are from that table. The sample shows 150,000 to 200,000 clones, more than 75% of them seen only once. The chain couples TRBV12-3 or TRBV12-4 to TRBJ1-2; a possible D gene is TRBD1 (5 bases). The sequence came from a man younger than 30 with active or convalescent COVID-19. Material for sequencing was peripheral blood. Here the CDR3 DNA reads TGTGCCAGCAGTTTAGATGGACGGGGGGGCTACACCTTC. Translation gives CASSLDGRGGYTF.